The source of this T cell receptor beta chain is a study of blood T cell repertoires in COVID-19. V lost 5 bases, J lost 4 bases, and 7 bases lay in between. The CDR3 is made up of 13 amino acids. Germline-derived CDR1 and CDR2 are SGHNT and YYREEE (reference sequence). Generated by immunoSEQ multiplex PCR, the TCRdb table keeps only in-frame clones and is missing some. The repertoire includes about 130,000 clones, around 80% of them detected once, and approximately 17% sits in the top ten. Input material: peripheral blood. This TCR was recovered from a young man with COVID-19, enrolled during active disease. This chain joins TRBV5-4 and TRBJ1-6, with D tentatively TRBD1 (5 bases). CDR3 bases: TGTGCCAGCAGTCGACAGTATAATTCACCCCTCCACTTT. It encodes CASSRQYNSPLHF.